This TCR beta chain originates from a study of human T cells and chemical hapten exposure. Study-wide context: 2% DPC applied to a roughly 2 cm by roughly 2 cm arm area sensitized donors.

Specified time point: patch test 1, 2 weeks after DPC sensitization. Treatment in this sample: therapeutic diphenylcyclopropenone sensitization with weekly scalp DPC. At every patch-test visit, blood was drawn before the patch test was applied. TCRdb independently ran MiXCR on the RACE reads; one entry per CDR3 protein. The sample has about 120,000 distinct CDR3 sequences, roughly 15% seen once; the top ten hold about 0.85%. The CDR3 has 14 residues. With V trimmed by 3 bases and J by 7 bases, 2 bases remained unmatched. The chain employs TRBV12-3 or TRBV12-4 and TRBJ1-4, with 10 bases that match TRBD1. The source of this sequence is a man aged 18 to 29 with alopecia areata. Some clones in this sample may be carry-over from other donors' samples. The sequencing here drew on whole blood, taken in connection with sensitization to the hapten diphenylcyclopropenone (DPC). The CDR3: CASSLGTGVEKLFF. CDR3 nucleotide sequence: TGTGCCAGCAGTTTGGGGACAGGGGTTGAAAAACTGTTTTTT.